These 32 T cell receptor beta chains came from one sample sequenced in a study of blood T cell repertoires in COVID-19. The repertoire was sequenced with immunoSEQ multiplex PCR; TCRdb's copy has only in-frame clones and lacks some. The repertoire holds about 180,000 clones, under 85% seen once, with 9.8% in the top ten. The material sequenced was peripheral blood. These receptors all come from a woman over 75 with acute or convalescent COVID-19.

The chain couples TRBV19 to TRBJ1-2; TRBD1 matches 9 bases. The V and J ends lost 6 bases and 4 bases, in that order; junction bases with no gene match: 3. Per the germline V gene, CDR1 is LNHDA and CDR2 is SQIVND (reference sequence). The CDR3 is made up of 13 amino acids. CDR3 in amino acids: CASRGTGPYGYTF. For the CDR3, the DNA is TGTGCCAGTAGGGGGACAGGGCCCTATGGCTACACCTTC.

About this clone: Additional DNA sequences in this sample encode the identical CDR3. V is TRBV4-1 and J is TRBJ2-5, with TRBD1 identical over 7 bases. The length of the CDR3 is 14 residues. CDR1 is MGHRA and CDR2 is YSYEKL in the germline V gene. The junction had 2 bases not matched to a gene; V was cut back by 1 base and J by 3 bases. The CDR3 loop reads CASSQGQGEETQYF. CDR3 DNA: TGCGCCAGCAGCCAAGGACAGGGAGAAGAGACCCAGTACTTC.

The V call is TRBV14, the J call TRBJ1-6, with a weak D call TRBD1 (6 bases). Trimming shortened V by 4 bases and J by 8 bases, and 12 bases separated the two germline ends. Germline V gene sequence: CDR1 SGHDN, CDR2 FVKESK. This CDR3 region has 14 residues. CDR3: CASSPRGSYSPLHF. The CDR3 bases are TGTGCCAGCAGCCCAAGGGGGTCGTATTCACCCCTCCACTTT. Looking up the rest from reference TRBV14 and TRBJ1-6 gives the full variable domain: EAGVTQFPSHSVIEKGQTVTLRCDPISGHDNLYWYRRVMGKEIKFLLHFVKESKQDESGMPNNRFLAERTGGTYSTLKVQPAELEDSGVYFCASSPRGSYSPLHFGNGTRLTVT.

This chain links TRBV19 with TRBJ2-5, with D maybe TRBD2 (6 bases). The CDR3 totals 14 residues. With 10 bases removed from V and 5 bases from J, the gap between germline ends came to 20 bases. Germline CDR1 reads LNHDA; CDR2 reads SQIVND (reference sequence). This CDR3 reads CATSGTLSRETQYF. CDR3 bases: TGTGCCACGTCCGGGACTCTAAGTCGGGAGACCCAGTACTTC.

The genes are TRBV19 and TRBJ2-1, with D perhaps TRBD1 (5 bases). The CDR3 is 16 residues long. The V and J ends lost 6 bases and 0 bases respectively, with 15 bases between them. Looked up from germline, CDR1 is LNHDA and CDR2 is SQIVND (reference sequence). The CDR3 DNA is TGTGCCAGTAGGCCCCTCACAGGCCCCTCCTACAATGAGCAGTTCTTC. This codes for CASRPLTGPSYNEQFF.

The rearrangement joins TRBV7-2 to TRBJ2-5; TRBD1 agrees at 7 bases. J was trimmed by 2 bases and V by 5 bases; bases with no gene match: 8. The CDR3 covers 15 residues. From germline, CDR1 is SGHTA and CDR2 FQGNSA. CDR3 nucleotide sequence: TGTGCCAGCAGCCAAACCAGGGGGATTCAAGAGACCCAGTACTTC. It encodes CASSQTRGIQETQYF.

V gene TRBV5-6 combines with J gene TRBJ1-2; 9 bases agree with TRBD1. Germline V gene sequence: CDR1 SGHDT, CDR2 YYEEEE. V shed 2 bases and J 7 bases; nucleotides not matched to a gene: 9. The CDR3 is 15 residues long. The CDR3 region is CASSFPPTGGGGYTF. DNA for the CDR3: TGTGCCAGCAGCTTTCCCCCGACAGGGGGAGGTGGCTACACCTTC.

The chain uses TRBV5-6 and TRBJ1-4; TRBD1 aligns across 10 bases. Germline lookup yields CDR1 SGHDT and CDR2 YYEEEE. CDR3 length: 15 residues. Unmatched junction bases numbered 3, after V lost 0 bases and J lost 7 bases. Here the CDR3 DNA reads TGTGCCAGCAGCTTGGCGGGGACAGGGGTTGAAAAACTGTTTTTT. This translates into CASSLAGTGVEKLFF.

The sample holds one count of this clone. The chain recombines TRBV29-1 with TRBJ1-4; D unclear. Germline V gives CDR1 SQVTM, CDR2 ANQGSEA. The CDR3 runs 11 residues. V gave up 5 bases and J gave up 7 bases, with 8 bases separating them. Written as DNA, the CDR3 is TGCAGCGTTCTGTCGGGTGAAAAACTGTTTTTT. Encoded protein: CSVLSGEKLFF.

In nucleotides, the CDR3 is TGTGCCAGCAGCTCCCGACAGGGACCACCCTACGAGCAGTACTTC. This gives the protein CASSSRQGPPYEQYF. This chain uses TRBV7-2 with TRBJ2-7; 7 nucleotides line up with TRBD1. This CDR3 contains 15 residues. The J segment lost 2 bases and the V segment lost 4 bases, leaving 8 bases of the junction unmatched. Germline V gene sequence: CDR1 SGHTA, CDR2 FQGNSA.

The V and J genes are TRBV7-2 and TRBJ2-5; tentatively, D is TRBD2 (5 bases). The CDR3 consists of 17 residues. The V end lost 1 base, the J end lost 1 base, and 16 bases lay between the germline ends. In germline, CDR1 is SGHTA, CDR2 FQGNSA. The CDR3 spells CASSLGGLGSGQETQYF. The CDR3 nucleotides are TGTGCCAGCAGCTTAGGAGGTTTGGGGAGCGGCCAAGAGACCCAGTACTTC.

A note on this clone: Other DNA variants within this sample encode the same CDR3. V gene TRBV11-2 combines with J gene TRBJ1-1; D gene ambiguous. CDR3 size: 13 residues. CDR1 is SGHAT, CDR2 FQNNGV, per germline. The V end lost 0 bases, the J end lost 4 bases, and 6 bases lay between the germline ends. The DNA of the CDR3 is TGTGCCAGCAGCTTAGAACGAGGCACTGAAGCTTTCTTT. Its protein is CASSLERGTEAFF. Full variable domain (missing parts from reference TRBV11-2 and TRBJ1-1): EAGVAQSPRYKIIEKRQSVAFWCNPISGHATLYWYQQILGQGPKLLIQFQNNGVVDDSQLPKDRFSAERLKGVDSTLKIQPAKLEDSAVYLCASSLERGTEAFFGQGTRLTVV.

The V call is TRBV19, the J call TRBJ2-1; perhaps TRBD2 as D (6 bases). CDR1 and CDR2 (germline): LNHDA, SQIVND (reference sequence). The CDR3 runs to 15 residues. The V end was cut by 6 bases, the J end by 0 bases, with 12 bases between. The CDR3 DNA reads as TGTGCCAGTAGCATCGGCGGGATCTCCTACAATGAGCAGTTCTTC. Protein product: CASSIGGISYNEQFF.

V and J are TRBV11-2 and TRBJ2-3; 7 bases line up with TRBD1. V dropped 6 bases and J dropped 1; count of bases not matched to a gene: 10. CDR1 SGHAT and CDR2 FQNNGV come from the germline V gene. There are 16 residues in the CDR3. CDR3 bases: TGTGCCAGCAGTTGGCCGGGACAGTCGCGCACAGATACGCAGTATTTT. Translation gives CASSWPGQSRTDTQYF. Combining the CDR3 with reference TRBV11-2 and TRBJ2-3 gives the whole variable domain EAGVAQSPRYKIIEKRQSVAFWCNPISGHATLYWYQQILGQGPKLLIQFQNNGVVDDSQLPKDRFSAERLKGVDSTLKIQPAKLEDSAVYLCASSWPGQSRTDTQYFGPGTRLTVL.

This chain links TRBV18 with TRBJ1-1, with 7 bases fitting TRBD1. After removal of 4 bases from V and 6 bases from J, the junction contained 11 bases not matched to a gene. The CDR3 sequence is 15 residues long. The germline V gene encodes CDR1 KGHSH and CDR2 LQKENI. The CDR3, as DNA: TGTGCCAGCTCACAGCAAGGACAGGCCCAGCCTGAAGCTTTCTTT. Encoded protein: CASSQQGQAQPEAFF.

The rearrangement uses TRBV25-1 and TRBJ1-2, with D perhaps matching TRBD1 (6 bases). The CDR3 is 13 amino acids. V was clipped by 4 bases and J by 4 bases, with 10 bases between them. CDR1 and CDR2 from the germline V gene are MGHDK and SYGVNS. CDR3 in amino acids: CASSVGQSYGYTF. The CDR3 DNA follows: TGTGCCAGCAGTGTAGGACAGTCCTATGGCTACACCTTC.

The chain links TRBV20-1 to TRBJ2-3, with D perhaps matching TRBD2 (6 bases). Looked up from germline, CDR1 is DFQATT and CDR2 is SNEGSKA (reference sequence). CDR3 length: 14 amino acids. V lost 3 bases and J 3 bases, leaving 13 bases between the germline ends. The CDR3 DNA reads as TGCAGTGCTAGTTGGGGGGATGGGACAGATACGCAGTATTTT. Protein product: CSASWGDGTDTQYF.

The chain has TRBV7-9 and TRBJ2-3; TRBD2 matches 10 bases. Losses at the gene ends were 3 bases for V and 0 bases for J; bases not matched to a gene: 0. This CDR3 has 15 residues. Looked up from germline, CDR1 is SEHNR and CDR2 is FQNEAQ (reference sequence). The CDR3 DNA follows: TGTGCCAGCAGCTTTAGCGGGGGGAGCACAGATACGCAGTATTTT. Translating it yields CASSFSGGSTDTQYF. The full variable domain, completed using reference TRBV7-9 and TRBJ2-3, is DTGVSQNPRHKITKRGQNVTFRCDPISEHNRLYWYRQTLGQGPEFLTYFQNEAQLEKSRLLSDRFSAERPKGSFSTLEIQRTEQGDSAMYLCASSFSGGSTDTQYFGPGTRLTVL.

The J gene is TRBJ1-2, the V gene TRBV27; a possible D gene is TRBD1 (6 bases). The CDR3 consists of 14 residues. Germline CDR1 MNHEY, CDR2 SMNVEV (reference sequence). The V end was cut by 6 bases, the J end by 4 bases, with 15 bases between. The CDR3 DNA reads TGTGCCAGCAGCCCCTCGGGGGGCAGCTATGGCTACACCTTC. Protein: CASSPSGGSYGYTF.

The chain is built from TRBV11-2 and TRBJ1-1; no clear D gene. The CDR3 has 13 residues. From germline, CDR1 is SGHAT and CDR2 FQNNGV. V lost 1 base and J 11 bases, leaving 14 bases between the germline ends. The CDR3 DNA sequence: TGTGCCAGCAGCTTAGGGCTGGAGGGTAAGGCTTTCTTT. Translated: CASSLGLEGKAFF.

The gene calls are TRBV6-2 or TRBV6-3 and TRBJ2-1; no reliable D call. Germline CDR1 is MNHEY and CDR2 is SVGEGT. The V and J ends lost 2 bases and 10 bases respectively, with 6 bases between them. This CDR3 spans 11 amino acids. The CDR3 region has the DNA TGTGCCAGCAGTTACATTCAAGAGCAGTTCTTC. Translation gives CASSYIQEQFF.

In DNA form, the CDR3 reads TGCAGCGTTGAAAACACCGGGACTATTATCTATGGCTACACCTTC. This sequence encodes CSVENTGTIIYGYTF. This chain uses TRBV29-1 with TRBJ1-2, with D tentatively TRBD1 (5 bases). V shed 2 bases and J shed 4 bases, with 17 bases lying between them. Germline V gives CDR1 SQVTM, CDR2 ANQGSEA. The CDR3 sequence is 15 residues long.

The CDR3 nucleotides read TGTGCCAGCAGCTTGGGGGGGGGCCCTTTGGCCTATGGCTACACCTTC. Translating gives CASSLGGGPLAYGYTF. The V gene is TRBV7-2, the J gene TRBJ1-2; D perhaps matches TRBD1 (6 bases). V lost 3 bases to trimming and J lost 4 bases, with 18 bases between them. Germline CDR1 is SGHTA and CDR2 is FQGNSA. This CDR3 has 16 residues.

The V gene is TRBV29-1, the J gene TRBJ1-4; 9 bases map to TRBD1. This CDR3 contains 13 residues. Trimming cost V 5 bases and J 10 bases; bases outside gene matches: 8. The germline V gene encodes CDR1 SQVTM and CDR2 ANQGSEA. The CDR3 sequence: CSVYGTGYGKLFF. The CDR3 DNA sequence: TGCAGCGTTTACGGGACAGGGTACGGAAAACTGTTTTTT.

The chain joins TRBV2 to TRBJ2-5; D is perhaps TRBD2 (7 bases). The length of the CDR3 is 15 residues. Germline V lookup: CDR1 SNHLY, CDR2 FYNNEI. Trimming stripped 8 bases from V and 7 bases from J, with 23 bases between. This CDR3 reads CASGTRGALAGTQYF. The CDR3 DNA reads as TGTGCCAGCGGCACTCGGGGGGCCCTCGCGGGGACCCAGTACTTC.

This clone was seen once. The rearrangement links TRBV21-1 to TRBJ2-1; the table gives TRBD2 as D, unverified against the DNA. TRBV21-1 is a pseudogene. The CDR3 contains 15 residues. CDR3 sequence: CASSARLASYNEQFF. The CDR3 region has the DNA TGTGCCAGCAGCGCCCGACTAGCGAGTTACAATGAGCAGTTCTTC.

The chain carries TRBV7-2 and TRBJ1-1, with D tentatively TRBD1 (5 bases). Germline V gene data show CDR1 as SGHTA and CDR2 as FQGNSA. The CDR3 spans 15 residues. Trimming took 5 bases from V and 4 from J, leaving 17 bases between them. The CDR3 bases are TGTGCCAGCAGCGCCTTGACAGCGGGCGGCACTGAAGCTTTCTTT. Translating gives CASSALTAGGTEAFF.

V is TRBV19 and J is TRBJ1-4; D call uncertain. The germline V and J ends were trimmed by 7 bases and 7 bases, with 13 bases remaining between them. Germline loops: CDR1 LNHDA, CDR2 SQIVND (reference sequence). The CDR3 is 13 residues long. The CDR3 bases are TGTGCCAGTATGGAACGGGGTGTTGAAAAACTGTTTTTT. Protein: CASMERGVEKLFF.

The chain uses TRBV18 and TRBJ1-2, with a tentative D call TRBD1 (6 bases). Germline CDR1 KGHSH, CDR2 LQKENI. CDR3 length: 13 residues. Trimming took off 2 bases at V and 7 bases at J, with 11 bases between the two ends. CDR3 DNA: TGTGCCAGCTCACCATACAGGGTTGGTGGCTACACCTTC. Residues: CASSPYRVGGYTF.

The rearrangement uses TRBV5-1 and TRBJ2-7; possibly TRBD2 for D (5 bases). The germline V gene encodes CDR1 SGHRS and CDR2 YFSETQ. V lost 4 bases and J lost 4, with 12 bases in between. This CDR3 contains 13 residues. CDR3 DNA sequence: TGCGCCAGCAGCCTGACTATGACTTACGAGCAGTACTTC. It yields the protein CASSLTMTYEQYF.

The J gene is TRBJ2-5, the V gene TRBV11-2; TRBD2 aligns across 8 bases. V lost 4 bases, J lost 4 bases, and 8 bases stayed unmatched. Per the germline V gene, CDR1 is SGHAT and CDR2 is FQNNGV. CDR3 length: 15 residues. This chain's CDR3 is CASSSPNRGGETQYF. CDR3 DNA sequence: TGTGCCAGCAGCTCCCCCAATCGGGGGGGAGAGACCCAGTACTTC.

The CDR3 here is CASRREGGTEAFF. The DNA for the CDR3 is TGTGCCAGCAGGCGGGAAGGTGGAACTGAAGCTTTCTTT. This chain joins TRBV3-1 (or the pseudogene TRBV3-2) and TRBJ1-1; D is unclear. V dropped 6 bases and J dropped 5 bases, with 13 bases sitting between them. Germline V CDR1 and CDR2: LGHDT, YNNKEL (reference sequence). The CDR3 totals 13 residues.